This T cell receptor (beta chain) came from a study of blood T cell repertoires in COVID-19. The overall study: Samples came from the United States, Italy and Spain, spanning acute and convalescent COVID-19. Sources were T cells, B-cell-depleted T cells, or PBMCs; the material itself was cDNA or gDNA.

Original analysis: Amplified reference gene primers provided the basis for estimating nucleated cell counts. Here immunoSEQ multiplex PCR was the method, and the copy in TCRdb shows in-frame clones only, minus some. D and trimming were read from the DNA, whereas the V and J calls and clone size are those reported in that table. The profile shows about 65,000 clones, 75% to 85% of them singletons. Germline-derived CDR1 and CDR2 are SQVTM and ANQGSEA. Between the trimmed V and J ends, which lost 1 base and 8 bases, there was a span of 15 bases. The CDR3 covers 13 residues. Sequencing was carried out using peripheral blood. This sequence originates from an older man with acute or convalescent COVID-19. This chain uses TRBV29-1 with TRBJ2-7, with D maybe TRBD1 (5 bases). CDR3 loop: CSVEGQGMIQQYF. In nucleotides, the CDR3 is TGCAGCGTTGAAGGTCAGGGTATGATTCAGCAGTACTTC.